These T cell receptor beta chains were read from a single sample in a study of cytomegalovirus exposure and HLA in healthy donors. Sequencing was performed with immunoSEQ multiplex PCR; in TCRdb, only in-frame clones are kept and a portion is missing. This sample carries some 160,000 clones, approximately 80% of them seen once, and the ten largest clones take 2% to 2.5%. What was sequenced was PBMCs. Every receptor here comes from a boy aged 2 to 10 in good health and CMV-seronegative. The CDR3 runs from the conserved cysteine through the conserved F or W. D genes are given only for firm matches. Clone size appears in some rows only: once, few, many, or a class for an expanded clone.

v_call	d_call	j_call	clone_size	cdr3_aa	cdr3_nt
TRBV11-2	.	TRBJ2-2	.	CASRIDRQLFF	TGTGCCAGCAGGATCGACAGGCAGCTGTTTTTT
TRBV7-9	.	TRBJ2-2	.	CASSFPAVGNTGELFF	TGTGCCAGCAGCTTCCCTGCGGTCGGGAACACCGGGGAGCTGTTTTTT
TRBV13	TRBD1	TRBJ1-4	.	CASSPSTGQGVEKLFF	TGTGCCAGCAGCCCCTCCACCGGACAGGGGGTTGAAAAACTGTTTTTT
TRBV6-5	.	TRBJ2-5	.	CASRAAQETQYF	TGTGCCAGCCGAGCGGCCCAAGAGACCCAGTACTTC
TRBV7-9	.	TRBJ1-2	few	CASSFVGVRDYGYTF	TGTGCCAGCAGCTTTGTCGGAGTTCGAGACTATGGCTACACCTTC
TRBV11-3	.	TRBJ1-5	.	CASGRGNNQPQHF	TGTGCCAGCGGCCGGGGGAACAATCAGCCCCAGCATTTT
TRBV27	TRBD2	TRBJ2-1	.	CASSPVRGRFDEQFF	TGTGCCAGCAGTCCTGTCCGCGGGAGGTTCGATGAGCAGTTCTTC
TRBV6-5	.	TRBJ2-3	.	CASRWFGADTQYF	TGTGCCAGCAGATGGTTCGGAGCAGATACGCAGTATTTT
TRBV5-1	.	TRBJ1-2	.	CASSFGQSIYGYTF	TGCGCCAGCAGCTTTGGACAGTCGATCTATGGCTACACCTTC
TRBV6-6	.	TRBJ1-6	.	CASSPENSPLHF	TGTGCCAGCAGCCCAGAAAATTCACCCCTCCACTTT
TRBV9	.	TRBJ2-3	.	CASSVTTLDFTDTQYF	TGTGCCAGCAGCGTCACGACATTGGACTTCACAGATACGCAGTATTTT
TRBV5-6	TRBD1	TRBJ2-1	.	CASSLGQGLLLSYNEQFF	TGTGCCAGCAGCTTGGGACAGGGCCTTCTTTTGTCCTACAATGAGCAGTTCTTC
TRBV7-2	.	TRBJ1-1	.	CASSLGVLREAFF	TGTGCCAGCAGCTTAGGAGTCCTGCGTGAAGCTTTCTTT
TRBV5-1	.	TRBJ2-7	few	CASSLDGARSDEQYF	TGCGCCAGCAGCTTGGACGGCGCTCGGAGCGACGAGCAGTACTTC
TRBV5-1	.	TRBJ1-2	.	CASSFRQHYGYTF	TGCGCCAGCAGCTTTAGACAGCACTATGGCTACACCTTC
TRBV7-3	TRBD2	TRBJ2-5	.	CASSLMGTREETQYF	TGTGCCAGCAGCTTAATGGGGACTAGGGAAGAGACCCAGTACTTC
TRBV7-2	.	TRBJ1-2	once	CASSRDRLGVYGYTF	TGTGCCAGCAGCCGTGACAGGCTGGGGGTCTATGGCTACACCTTC
TRBV4-2	TRBD2	TRBJ2-7	.	CASSQDPPASGRGYEQYF	TGTGCCAGCAGCCAAGATCCCCCCGCTAGCGGGAGAGGCTACGAGCAGTACTTC
TRBV27	TRBD1	TRBJ2-6	.	CASSQFGGQASGANVLTF	TGTGCCAGCAGTCAGTTTGGGGGACAGGCCTCTGGGGCCAACGTCCTGACTTTC
TRBV30	.	TRBJ1-2	.	CAWISLTRDYYGYTF	TGTGCCTGGATCAGTCTCACCCGTGATTACTATGGCTACACCTTC
TRBV18	TRBD2	TRBJ2-7	.	CASSPGLAGSEQYF	TGTGCCAGCTCACCGGGACTAGCGGGAAGCGAGCAGTACTTC
TRBV7-9	TRBD1	TRBJ1-1	once	CASSLALVTGENTEAFF	TGTGCCAGCAGCTTAGCTTTGGTGACAGGGGAGAACACTGAAGCTTTCTTT
TRBV11-3	.	TRBJ1-1	few	CASSLGQLNTEAFF	TGTGCCAGCAGCTTAGGACAGTTGAACACTGAAGCTTTCTTT
TRBV7-9	.	TRBJ2-7	.	CASSLEGQNPSYEQYF	TGTGCCAGCAGCTTAGAGGGGCAGAATCCTTCCTACGAGCAGTACTTC
TRBV11-2	.	TRBJ1-5	once	CASSPLGQPQHF	TGTGCCAGCAGCCCCCTCGGGCAGCCCCAGCATTTT
TRBV27	.	TRBJ1-2	.	CASRVPGKMGGYTF	TGTGCCAGCAGGGTGCCAGGGAAGATGGGTGGCTACACCTTC
TRBV7-2	TRBD2	TRBJ2-3	.	CASSLWTSGGALTDTQYF	TGTGCCAGCAGCCTGTGGACTAGCGGGGGGGCTCTTACAGATACGCAGTATTTT
TRBV7-2	.	TRBJ1-5	few	CASSLVGGSNQPQHF	TGTGCCAGCAGCTTAGTCGGGGGTAGCAATCAGCCCCAGCATTTT
TRBV5-6	TRBD1	TRBJ2-5	.	CASSTQGAQQTQYF	TGTGCCAGCAGCACGCAGGGGGCCCAACAGACCCAGTACTTC
TRBV7-3	.	TRBJ2-7	.	CASSPGEITYEQYF	TGTGCCAGCAGCCCGGGAGAAATTACCTACGAGCAGTACTTC
TRBV6-5	.	TRBJ1-1	.	CASSRRGAEAFF	TGTGCCAGCAGCAGGCGGGGGGCTGAAGCTTTCTTT
TRBV7-2	.	TRBJ1-1	.	CASSLATGLNTEAFF	TGTGCCAGCAGCTTAGCGACAGGATTGAACACTGAAGCTTTCTTT
TRBV5-5	TRBD2	TRBJ2-7	.	CASSLAPPSVGGTTRQYF	TGTGCCAGCAGCTTGGCCCCACCCAGTGTCGGGGGGACTACGAGGCAGTACTTC
TRBV4-1	.	TRBJ2-5	.	CASSQVPSSETQYF	TGCGCCAGCAGCCAAGTCCCTAGCTCGGAGACCCAGTACTTC
TRBV27	.	TRBJ2-1	.	CASSLGRDHSEQFF	TGTGCCAGCAGTTTAGGCAGGGATCATAGTGAGCAGTTCTTC
TRBV28	TRBD2	TRBJ2-7	.	CASSWGGSSYEQYF	TGTGCCAGCAGTTGGGGGGGGTCGTCCTACGAGCAGTACTTC
TRBV11-3	.	TRBJ2-7	.	CASRLTLHYEQYF	TGTGCCAGCAGGTTGACACTTCACTACGAGCAGTACTTC
TRBV7-9	.	TRBJ2-2	.	CASSTISNPSGELFF	TGTGCCAGCAGCACAATATCAAACCCATCCGGGGAGCTGTTTTTT
TRBV25-1	TRBD2	TRBJ2-7	.	CASSETSGLAGAYEQYF	TGTGCCAGCAGTGAAACCTCGGGACTAGCGGGAGCTTACGAGCAGTACTTC
TRBV5-1	.	TRBJ2-1	.	CASSKGGYNEQFF	TGCGCCAGCAGCAAAGGGGGCTACAATGAGCAGTTCTTC
TRBV27	.	TRBJ1-1	.	CASSLQRFTEAFF	TGTGCCAGCAGTTTACAGCGTTTCACTGAAGCTTTCTTT
TRBV6-4	.	TRBJ2-5	.	CAGHQETQYF	TGTGCCGGCCACCAAGAGACCCAGTACTTC
TRBV5-1	TRBD2	TRBJ2-1	.	CASSLGGGTYNEQFF	TGCGCCAGCAGCTTGGGCGGGGGGACATACAATGAGCAGTTCTTC
TRBV6-1	.	TRBJ2-6	.	CASSDISGAGANVLTF	TGTGCCAGCAGTGATATTTCAGGGGCCGGGGCCAACGTCCTGACTTTC
TRBV5-1	TRBD1	TRBJ2-5	.	CASSSGTGQGSETQYF	TGCGCCAGCAGCTCTGGTACGGGACAGGGCTCCGAGACCCAGTACTTC
TRBV9	.	TRBJ2-7	once	CASSPAADEQYF	TGTGCCAGCAGCCCAGCAGCGGACGAGCAGTACTTC